The TCR beta chain under discussion was sequenced for a study of blood T cells in healthy people across ages. The use of a sample-barcoded 5' primer and a J-beta primer mix characterized a second PCR of roughly 7 to 12 cycles. TCRdb called the 5' RACE reads again in MiXCR, with one record for every CDR3 protein. The data hold hundreds of thousands of distinct CDR3 sequences, with less than 35% observed a single time. Trimming left V 2 bases short and J 0 bases short, with 7 bases between. CDR3 size: 14 residues. Germline V gene sequence: CDR1 ENHRY, CDR2 SYGVKD. This clonotype was seen at least ten times.

This chain joins TRBV10-3 and TRBJ1-1; D is unclear. Source material: blood. The TCR originated in a woman older than 75 in good health. The CDR3 nucleotides read TGTGCCATCAGTGAGCCAGGAATGAACACTGAAGCTTTCTTT. As protein: CAISEPGMNTEAFF.